This entry lists 31 T cell receptor beta chains sequenced from one sample in a study of blood T cell repertoires in COVID-19. Using immunoSEQ multiplex PCR, the repertoire was profiled, and TCRdb retains in-frame clones only, with some absent. The sample lists 150,000 or so clones; around 82% were seen once. Sequenced material: peripheral blood. Source of these receptors: a man aged 60 to 69 with COVID-19, enrolled during active disease.

V gene TRBV7-9 combines with J gene TRBJ2-7, with a possible D match to TRBD1 (6 bases). Trimming stripped 5 bases from V and 3 bases from J, with 17 bases between. The germline gives CDR1 SEHNR, CDR2 FQNEAQ (reference sequence). This CDR3 contains 15 residues. CDR3 in DNA: TGTGCCAGCAGCCATAGACAGGCGGAACACTACGAGCAGTACTTC. Protein sequence: CASSHRQAEHYEQYF.

The chain joins TRBV4-1 to TRBJ2-7; tentative D call: TRBD2 (5 bases). Germline lookup yields CDR1 MGHRA and CDR2 YSYEKL. This CDR3 is built from 14 residues. Trimming pared 1 base from V and 0 bases from J, leaving 7 bases between. The CDR3 region is CASSQVGSSYEQYF. The CDR3 nucleotides are TGCGCCAGCAGCCAAGTTGGGAGCTCCTACGAGCAGTACTTC.

The gene calls are TRBV6-5 and TRBJ1-5; D is uncertain. Trimming stripped 2 bases from V and 3 bases from J, with 8 bases between. The CDR3 length is 14 residues. Germline V lookup: CDR1 MNHEY, CDR2 SVGAGI. The chain's CDR3 is CASSYEGTNQPQHF. The CDR3 nucleotides read TGTGCCAGCAGTTACGAGGGCACCAATCAGCCCCAGCATTTT.

The chain's CDR3 is CASGLGIVPSGTDTQYF. Here the CDR3 DNA reads TGTGCTAGTGGTTTGGGCATTGTCCCGTCGGGCACAGATACGCAGTATTTT. The chain recombines TRBV12-5 with TRBJ2-3; D gene ambiguous. V shed 1 base and J shed 1 base, with 15 bases lying between them. The CDR3 loop spans 17 amino acids. Germline V CDR1 and CDR2: LGHNT, FRNRAP.

The chain combines TRBV9 with TRBJ1-3; unclear D gene. V was cut by 2 bases and J by 4 bases, with 4 bases left in between. This CDR3 is 12 amino acids long. Germline CDR1 is SGDLS and CDR2 is YYNGEE. CDR3 in amino acids: CASSVEGNTIYF. The CDR3 DNA is TGTGCCAGCAGCGTGGAGGGAAACACCATATATTTT.

The genes are TRBV18 and TRBJ1-2; D gene unclear. Trimming shortened V by 4 bases and J by 6 bases, and 12 bases separated the two germline ends. The CDR3 is 13 amino acids. Germline loops: CDR1 KGHSH, CDR2 LQKENI. The CDR3 region has the DNA TGTGCCAGCTCACACGACACCGGCGATGGCTACACCTTC. This encodes CASSHDTGDGYTF.

A single count supports this clone. The chain has TRBV7-9 and TRBJ1-4; 9 bases line up with TRBD1. Looked up from germline, CDR1 is SEHNR and CDR2 is FQNEAQ (reference sequence). This CDR3 is 15 amino acids long. The V and J ends lost 7 bases and 7 bases, in that order; junction bases with no gene match: 10. The CDR3 reads CASNPTGGAGEKLFF. CDR3 nucleotides: TGTGCCAGCAATCCTACAGGGGGCGCGGGTGAAAAACTGTTTTTT.

V usage is TRBV6-6 and J usage is TRBJ1-2, with D maybe TRBD1 (6 bases). The V gene lost 2 bases and the J gene lost 2 bases, with 12 bases spanning the gap. The CDR3 totals 15 residues. Germline-derived CDR1 and CDR2 are MNHNY and SVGAGI (reference sequence). The CDR3 sequence is CASSYRQGSNYGYTF. The CDR3 bases are TGTGCCAGCAGTTACAGGCAGGGGAGCAACTATGGCTACACCTTC.

The rearrangement joins TRBV6-2 or TRBV6-3 to TRBJ1-2; TRBD1 agrees at 7 bases. V dropped 2 bases and J dropped 4; count of bases not matched to a gene: 7. Germline CDR1 MNHEY, CDR2 SVGEGT. The CDR3 has 15 amino acids. CDR3 sequence: CASSYPRTGSYGYTF. CDR3 nucleotides: TGTGCCAGCAGTTACCCTCGGACAGGATCCTATGGCTACACCTTC.

The chain carries TRBV11-2 and TRBJ1-1, with no clear D. The germline CDR1 and CDR2 sequences are SGHAT and FQNNGV. The CDR3 totals 16 residues. Trimming pared 0 bases from V and 1 base from J, leaving 12 bases between. In DNA, the CDR3 is TGTGCCAGCAGCTTAGAAGTCAATCTGGCGAACACTGAAGCTTTCTTT. The encoded protein is CASSLEVNLANTEAFF.

The chain recombines TRBV6-5 with TRBJ2-1, with TRBD1 identical over 8 bases. In germline, CDR1 is MNHEY, CDR2 SVGAGI. CDR3 length: 16 amino acids. V shed 0 bases, J shed 0 bases, and the junction held 1 base outside the gene matches. CDR3 sequence reads: CASSYSGTGSYNEQFF. The DNA for the CDR3 is TGTGCCAGCAGTTACTCTGGGACAGGCTCCTACAATGAGCAGTTCTTC.

The chain uses TRBV7-8 and TRBJ1-2, with D unresolved. The V gene's germline CDR1 is SGHVS and CDR2 FQNEAQ. This CDR3 comprises 17 residues. Trimming removed 0 bases from V and 0 bases from J, with 14 bases in between. The CDR3 DNA reads as TGTGCCAGCAGCTTAGCCCCGAGGAGACCGACTAACTATGGCTACACCTTC. Its translation is CASSLAPRRPTNYGYTF.

Concerning this clone itself: One end of the junction is discordant with germline, which a read error may explain. The chain uses TRBV2 and TRBJ2-5; TRBD2 matches 13 bases. Germline assignment: CDR1 SNHLY and CDR2 FYNNEI. This CDR3 is built from 16 residues. CDR3: CASSDQGLAGKESQYF. The CDR3 DNA sequence: TGTGCCAGCAGCGACCAGGGACTAGCGGGGAAAGAGTCCCAGTACTTC.

The chain couples TRBV11-2 to TRBJ1-2, with 9 positions matching TRBD1. CDR1 and CDR2 (germline): SGHAT, FQNNGV. The CDR3 has 17 residues. V shed 7 bases and J 7 bases; nucleotides not matched to a gene: 19. The CDR3 coding sequence is TGTGCCAGCAACCTTGGTAGCTCTACAGGGGGACAGGGTGGCTACACCTTC. Translation gives CASNLGSSTGGQGGYTF.

The rearrangement links TRBV12-5 to TRBJ2-7, with 9 positions matching TRBD2. V lost 1 base, J lost 4 bases, and 5 bases stayed unmatched. CDR1 is LGHNT, CDR2 FRNRAP, per germline. The CDR3 consists of 15 residues. The CDR3 is CASGLGREGRYEQYF. Here the CDR3 DNA reads TGTGCTAGTGGTTTGGGGCGGGAGGGCCGGTACGAGCAGTACTTC.

The genes are TRBV19 and TRBJ1-5; D ambiguous. The CDR3 length is 14 residues. Per germline, CDR1 LNHDA and CDR2 SQIVND (reference sequence). Trimming pared 3 bases from V and 3 bases from J, leaving 9 bases between. The CDR3 DNA follows: TGTGCCAGTAGTATTCTTAACATCAATCAGCCCCAGCATTTT. Its protein product is CASSILNINQPQHF.

This clone came up once. The genes are TRBV6-2 or TRBV6-3 and TRBJ1-2; 9 bases agree with TRBD1. Trimming removed 5 bases from V and 4 bases from J; junction bases left unmatched: 2. Germline V gives CDR1 MNHEY, CDR2 SVGEGT. The CDR3 is 13 residues long. CDR3 DNA sequence: TGTGCCAGCAGTCGGACAGGGGTCTATGGCTACACCTTC. It translates to CASSRTGVYGYTF.

The rearrangement links TRBV5-4 to TRBJ2-3; 8 positions agree with TRBD2. The germline gives CDR1 SGHNT, CDR2 YYREEE (reference sequence). The CDR3 covers 17 residues. V lost 0 bases to trimming and J lost 6 bases; unmatched junction nucleotides: 12. As DNA, the CDR3 is TGTGCCAGCAGCTTGGCCGGGGGGGGACGGGCCGTTGATACGCAGTATTTT. This encodes CASSLAGGGRAVDTQYF. Variable domain in full (rest from reference TRBV5-4 and TRBJ2-3): ETGVTQSPTHLIKTRGQQVTLRCSSQSGHNTVSWYQQALGQGPQFIFQYYREEENGRGNFPPRFSGLQFPNYSSELNVNALELDDSALYLCASSLAGGGRAVDTQYFGPGTRLTVL.

The chain is built from TRBV28 and TRBJ1-2; TRBD1 is a possible D gene (5 bases). CDR3 size: 15 residues. V was pared by 3 bases and J by 4 bases, with 15 bases between. CDR1 is MDHEN, CDR2 SYDVKM, per germline. The CDR3 reads CASSFLGAVGYGYTF. The DNA of the CDR3 is TGTGCCAGCAGTTTCTTAGGGGCCGTGGGCTATGGCTACACCTTC.

In its sample, this clone was seen once. V usage is TRBV6-2 or TRBV6-3 and J usage is TRBJ1-4, with 8 positions matching TRBD1. The CDR3 extends over 16 amino acids. Germline V gene lookup returns CDR1 MNHEY and CDR2 SVGEGT. V shed 0 bases and J 8 bases; nucleotides not matched to a gene: 8. The CDR3 loop is CASSYSPGQANEKLFF. The CDR3 bases are TGTGCCAGCAGTTACTCACCGGGACAGGCGAACGAAAAACTGTTTTTT.

This CDR3 reads CASSPDFATNEKLFF. The CDR3 nucleotides are TGTGCCAGCAGCCCGGACTTTGCAACTAATGAAAAACTGTTTTTT. The rearrangement uses TRBV6-2 or TRBV6-3 and TRBJ1-4; D not certain. Germline V gene sequence: CDR1 MNHEY, CDR2 SVGEGT. With 6 bases removed from V and 0 bases from J, the gap between germline ends came to 11 bases. The length of the CDR3 is 15 residues.

This chain links TRBV7-2 with TRBJ1-5; 7 bases are a match to TRBD1. From germline, CDR1 is SGHTA and CDR2 FQGNSA. V gave up 3 bases and J gave up 4 bases; unmatched junction bases: 12. There are 17 residues in the CDR3. The CDR3 DNA sequence: TGTGCCAGCAGCTTGAGCGAGGGGGCCTTTGGGAATCAGCCCCAGCATTTT. It encodes CASSLSEGAFGNQPQHF.

The chain links TRBV28 to TRBJ1-5; D remains unclear. The CDR3 is 16 residues long. CDR1 is MDHEN, CDR2 SYDVKM, per germline. The V gene lost 1 base and the J gene lost 1 base, with 11 bases spanning the gap. CDR3 DNA sequence: TGTGCCAGCAGTTTATCCTCCACAGTAAGCAATCAGCCCCAGCATTTT. It is translated as CASSLSSTVSNQPQHF.

The gene calls are TRBV6-5 and TRBJ1-1; D gene unclear. This CDR3 has 13 residues. Germline V gene lookup returns CDR1 MNHEY and CDR2 SVGAGI. V was shortened by 1 base and J by 1 base, with 4 bases between the two germline ends. The CDR3 reads CASSYFGNTEAFF. The CDR3 region has the DNA TGTGCCAGCAGTTACTTCGGGAACACTGAAGCTTTCTTT.

The CDR3 bases are TGTGCCAGCAGCTTAATCGTGGCAGGGGGTTATCGAGGCTACACCTTC. Amino acid sequence: CASSLIVAGGYRGYTF. J is TRBJ1-2 and V is TRBV7-8; the match to TRBD1 covers 7 bases. This CDR3 is 16 amino acids long. Germline V gene sequence: CDR1 SGHVS, CDR2 FQNEAQ. V lost 2 bases, J lost 8 bases, and 14 bases stayed unmatched.

The chain uses TRBV5-1 and TRBJ1-1; TRBD1 matches at 10 bases. Germline V CDR1 and CDR2: SGHRS, YFSETQ. J lost 1 base, V lost 7 bases, and 7 bases had no gene match. The CDR3 covers 15 residues. The CDR3 reads CASETGGATNTEAFF. The CDR3 DNA sequence: TGCGCCAGCGAGACAGGGGGCGCGACGAACACTGAAGCTTTCTTT.

The chain joins TRBV6-6 to TRBJ1-2, with D maybe TRBD1 (5 bases). The CDR3 length is 13 residues. Germline assignment: CDR1 MNHNY and CDR2 SVGAGI (reference sequence). The V end was cut by 4 bases, the J end by 0 bases, with 6 bases between. The CDR3 DNA is TGTGCCAGCAGTTCAGGGTCTAACTATGGCTACACCTTC. It translates to CASSSGSNYGYTF.

A single count supports this clone. The rearrangement uses TRBV30 and TRBJ1-1; 10 bases match TRBD1. Losses at the gene ends were 7 bases for V and 4 bases for J; bases not matched to a gene: 3. The germline V gene has CDR1 GTSNPN and CDR2 SVGIG (reference sequence). The CDR3 runs 12 residues. The CDR3 DNA reads TGTGCCTCAGACAGGGGGCCCACTGAAGCTTTCTTT. Translating gives CASDRGPTEAFF. The full variable domain, with the rest looked up from reference TRBV30 and TRBJ1-1, is SQTIHQWPATLVQPVGSPLSLECTVEGTSNPNLYWYRQAAGRGLQLLFYSVGIGQISSEVPQNLSASRPQDRQFILSSKKLLLSDSGFYLCASDRGPTEAFFGQGTRLTVV.

J is TRBJ2-3 and V is TRBV4-2, with D unresolved. CDR1 is LGHNA and CDR2 is YNFKEQ in the germline V gene. The CDR3 extends over 15 amino acids. V was cut by 0 bases and J by 2 bases, with 9 bases left in between. The CDR3, as DNA: TGTGCCAGCAGCCAAGACTACGCGTACACAGATACGCAGTATTTT. Protein product: CASSQDYAYTDTQYF.

Points on this clone: Other DNA sequences in the same sample also yield this CDR3. The V and J genes are TRBV7-3 and TRBJ2-1; 7 positions match TRBD1. The CDR3 runs 16 residues. The germline CDR1 and CDR2 sequences are SGHTA and FQGTGA. Trimming cost V 4 bases and J 4 bases; bases outside gene matches: 10. CDR3: CASSSNRGSSYNEQFF. CDR3 nucleotide sequence: TGTGCCAGCAGCTCAAACAGGGGAAGCTCTTACAATGAGCAGTTCTTC.

V gene TRBV5-1 combines with J gene TRBJ1-2; unclear D gene. This CDR3 has 15 residues. Germline V gene lookup returns CDR1 SGHRS and CDR2 YFSETQ. V lost 0 bases and J lost 1, with 10 bases in between. The CDR3 DNA follows: TGCGCCAGCAGCTTGGATAGGGAGTATAACTATGGCTACACCTTC. Amino acid sequence: CASSLDREYNYGYTF.